Listed below are T cell receptor beta chains from one sample, sequenced in a study of cytomegalovirus exposure and HLA in healthy donors. The table came from immunoSEQ multiplex PCR; TCRdb's copy has only in-frame clones and leaves some out. The repertoire holds some 180,000 clones, with more than 75% as singletons. Specimen: PBMCs. The receptor set was obtained from a woman aged 25-40 years in good health and CMV-seropositive. Both conserved end residues are part of each CDR3. A D gene is named only where the DNA matches it firmly. Clone size is not always given. Where it is, it says once, few, many or a class for expanded clones.

few	TRBV29-1	TRBJ1-2	.	CSVEGAPPGVYGYTF	TGCAGCGTGGAGGGAGCACCGCCGGGGGTCTATGGCTACACCTTC
.	TRBV13	TRBJ2-3	TRBD2	CASSSRISGVSTDTQYF	TGTGCCAGCAGCTCGAGAATTAGCGGGGTTAGCACAGATACGCAGTATTTT
.	TRBV4-1	TRBJ2-5	.	CASSQGLGKTQYF	TGCGCCAGCAGCCAAGGTCTAGGAAAGACCCAGTACTTC
.	TRBV9	TRBJ2-1	.	CASSVNRLYEQFF	TGTGCCAGCAGCGTAAATCGGTTGTATGAGCAGTTCTTC
.	TRBV19	TRBJ1-3	.	CASRRQASPGNTIYF	TGTGCCAGTAGACGACAGGCCAGCCCTGGAAACACCATATATTTT
.	TRBV30	TRBJ2-7	.	CAWSDPPAALDEQYF	TGTGCCTGGAGTGACCCTCCAGCGGCGTTAGACGAGCAGTACTTC
once	TRBV19	TRBJ2-1	TRBD2	CASSIGGTSGYYNEQFF	TGTGCCAGTAGTATAGGAGGCACTAGCGGTTACTACAATGAGCAGTTCTTC
.	TRBV19	TRBJ2-7	TRBD1	CASSMATGAYEQYF	TGTGCCAGTAGTATGGCGACAGGGGCCTACGAGCAGTACTTC
.	TRBV2	TRBJ2-7	TRBD1	CASRATSISGTGAYEQYF	TGTGCCAGCAGAGCCACCTCAATTTCCGGGACAGGCGCCTACGAGCAGTACTTC
.	TRBV5-6	TRBJ2-1	.	CASSLNGEQFF	TGTGCCAGCAGCCTAAACGGTGAGCAGTTCTTC
.	TRBV5-1	TRBJ2-1	.	CASSLAGGQAVHEQFF	TGCGCCAGCAGCTTGGCCGGGGGGCAGGCGGTCCATGAGCAGTTCTTC
many	TRBV5-6	TRBJ1-1	TRBD1	CASSLAGGRMNTEAFF	TGTGCCAGCAGCTTGGCAGGGGGCAGGATGAACACTGAAGCTTTCTTT
.	TRBV5-4	TRBJ2-2	TRBD2	CASRPGTSGSWELFF	TGTGCCAGCAGACCCGGGACTAGCGGGAGCTGGGAGCTGTTTTTT
.	TRBV30	TRBJ2-1	TRBD2	CAWVGLLAGRNEQFF	TGTGCCTGGGTGGGGTTACTAGCGGGCCGCAATGAGCAGTTCTTC
.	TRBV18	TRBJ2-5	TRBD2	CASSPAREGTQYF	TGTGCCAGCTCACCTGCCAGGGAGGGGACCCAGTACTTC
.	TRBV30	TRBJ2-3	.	CAWSPSVDTQYF	TGTGCCTGGAGTCCTTCAGTAGATACGCAGTATTTT
.	TRBV30	TRBJ2-7	.	CAWSVPGTGTYEQYF	TGTGCCTGGAGTGTACCCGGGACTGGTACCTACGAGCAGTACTTC
.	TRBV5-6	TRBJ2-6	.	CASSLGGYGANVLTF	TGTGCCAGCAGCTTGGGAGGGTACGGGGCCAACGTCCTGACTTTC
few	TRBV7-6	TRBJ2-7	TRBD1	CASSLTDRGFGYEQYF	TGTGCCAGCAGCCTTACAGACAGGGGGTTTGGCTACGAGCAGTACTTC
few	TRBV6-6	TRBJ2-3	.	CASCCENTDTQYF	TGTGCCAGCTGCTGCGAAAACACAGATACGCAGTATTTT
.	TRBV5-6	TRBJ2-1	.	CASSRYDSLRLNNEQFF	TGTGCCAGCAGCCGTTACGACAGTTTGCGACTGAACAATGAGCAGTTCTTC
.	TRBV27	TRBJ2-7	TRBD2	CASSLGTSGAYEQYF	TGTGCCAGCAGTCTCGGGACTAGCGGGGCCTACGAGCAGTACTTC
.	TRBV28	TRBJ2-1	TRBD2	CASSFLGSSGKNNEQFF	TGTGCCAGCAGTTTCCTCGGATCTAGCGGGAAGAACAATGAGCAGTTCTTC
.	TRBV6-1	TRBJ2-7	.	CASSETGNGLVSSYEQYF	TGTGCCAGCAGTGAAACTGGAAATGGACTCGTAAGCTCCTACGAGCAGTACTTC
.	TRBV5-1	TRBJ1-3	.	CASSTDSRGGNTIYF	TGCGCCAGCAGCACAGATTCTCGGGGTGGAAACACCATATATTTT
.	TRBV4-1	TRBJ2-1	TRBD2	CASSQFSSGTGSNEQFF	TGCGCCAGCAGCCAATTTTCTAGCGGGACGGGATCTAATGAGCAGTTCTTC
few	TRBV28	TRBJ1-2	.	CASSEQGLNYGYTF	TGTGCCAGCAGTGAACAGGGTCTCAACTATGGCTACACCTTC
.	TRBV14	TRBJ1-2	.	CASNPAGRYGYTF	TGTGCCAGCAACCCAGCAGGCCGCTATGGCTACACCTTC
.	TRBV27	TRBJ2-2	TRBD1	CASSQTGTGNTGELFF	TGTGCCAGCAGTCAGACCGGGACAGGGAACACCGGGGAGCTGTTTTTT
.	TRBV4-1	TRBJ2-1	TRBD2	CASSQDPRRWSRGGPRGEFF	TGCGCCAGCAGCCAGGACCCCCGGCGGTGGTCGCGGGGGGGCCCCCGTGGTGAGTTCTTC
.	TRBV9	TRBJ2-7	TRBD2	CASSVGAGGYEQYF	TGTGCCAGCAGCGTAGGAGCGGGGGGATACGAGCAGTACTTC
once	TRBV14	TRBJ2-2	TRBD2	CASSQTSGRAPGELFF	TGTGCCAGCAGCCAGACTAGCGGGAGGGCCCCCGGGGAGCTGTTTTTT